The T cell receptor beta chain described here comes from a study of regulatory T cells in long-lasting Graves disease. V lost 7 bases, J lost 0 bases, and 9 bases lay in between. This CDR3 comprises 13 residues. From germline, CDR1 is SNHLY and CDR2 FYNNEI. Broader study findings: Favored gene segments in persistent disease were TRBV28, TRBJ1-2 and TRBJ2-5. TCR diversity was lower in persistent than newly diagnosed Graves' disease. Fewer public clonotypes were shared by new patients (roughly 970) than by persistent patients (about 2,500).

Comments on this clonotype: Its antigen is currently unknown. Since a much larger clone is just one base distant, this may be a read error.

Libraries of TCR beta came from iRepertoire HTBI primers plus Arm-PCR of CDR3 regions. TCRdb ran MiXCR on the multiplex PCR reads and lists one entry per CDR3 protein. The table lists about 400,000 distinct CDR3 sequences, 15% to 20% of them singletons, with roughly 21% in the top ten. The sample's time point: newly diagnosed GD, antithyroid drugs for less than 3 months. The TCR library used RNA extracted from PBMCs. This sample also belongs to another study, concerning T cells in Graves' hyperthyroidism and ophthalmopathy. That work contributes: Uncontrolled infection, other autoimmune disease, pregnancy or lactation excluded patients.

The sequencing used peripheral blood mononuclear cells (PBMCs), collected at new diagnosis, from a patient treated with antithyroid drugs. This clonotype was sampled from a woman between 18 and 29 years old with Graves disease. The chain joins TRBV2 to TRBJ1-1; no clear D gene. CDR3 in amino acids: CASMGIMNTEAFF. The CDR3 DNA reads as TGTGCCAGCATGGGGATCATGAACACTGAAGCTTTCTTT.